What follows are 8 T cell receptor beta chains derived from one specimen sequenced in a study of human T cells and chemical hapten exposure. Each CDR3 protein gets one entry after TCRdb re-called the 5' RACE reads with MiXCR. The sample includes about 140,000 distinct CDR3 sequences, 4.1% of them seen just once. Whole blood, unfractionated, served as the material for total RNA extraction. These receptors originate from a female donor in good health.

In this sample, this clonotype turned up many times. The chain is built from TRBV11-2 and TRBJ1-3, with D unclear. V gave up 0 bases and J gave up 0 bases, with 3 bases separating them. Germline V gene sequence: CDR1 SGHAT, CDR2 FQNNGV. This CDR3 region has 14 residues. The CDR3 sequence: CASSLDTSGNTIYF. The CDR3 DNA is TGTGCCAGCAGCTTAGACACCTCTGGAAACACCATATATTTT.

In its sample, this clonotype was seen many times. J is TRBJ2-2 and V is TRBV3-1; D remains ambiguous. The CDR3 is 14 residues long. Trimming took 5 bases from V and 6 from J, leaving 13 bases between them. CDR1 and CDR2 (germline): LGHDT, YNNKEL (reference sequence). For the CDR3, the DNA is TGTGCCAGCAGCTCACTTAGATCGGCCGGGGAGCTGTTTTTT. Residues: CASSSLRSAGELFF.

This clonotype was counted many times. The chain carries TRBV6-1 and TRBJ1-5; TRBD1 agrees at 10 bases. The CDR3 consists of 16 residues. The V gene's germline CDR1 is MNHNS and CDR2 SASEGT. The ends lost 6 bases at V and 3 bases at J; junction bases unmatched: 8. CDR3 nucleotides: TGTGCCAGCAGCCCTCGACAGGGGGCTGCCAATCAGCCCCAGCATTTT. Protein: CASSPRQGAANQPQHF.

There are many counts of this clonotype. CDR3 bases: TGTGCCAGCAGCCTCCCGGAGGGGGTACGAGAGGAGCTGTTTTTT. Protein product: CASSLPEGVREELFF. J is TRBJ2-2 and V is TRBV12-3 or TRBV12-4, with D perhaps given as TRBD1 or TRBD2 (6 bases each). This CDR3 has 15 amino acids. Trimming removed 6 bases from V and 10 bases from J, with 21 bases in between.

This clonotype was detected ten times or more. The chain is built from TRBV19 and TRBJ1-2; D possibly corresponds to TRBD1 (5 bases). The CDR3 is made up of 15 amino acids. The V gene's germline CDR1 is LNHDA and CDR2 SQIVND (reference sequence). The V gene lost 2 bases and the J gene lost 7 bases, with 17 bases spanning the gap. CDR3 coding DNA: TGTGCCAGTAGTATAATAGTGGCAGGGACGGCTGGCTACACCTTC. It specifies CASSIIVAGTAGYTF.

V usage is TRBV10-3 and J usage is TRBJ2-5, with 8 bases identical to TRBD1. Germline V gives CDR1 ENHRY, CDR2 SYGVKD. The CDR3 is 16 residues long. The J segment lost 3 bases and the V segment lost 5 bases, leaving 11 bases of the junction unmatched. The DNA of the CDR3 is TGTGCCATCAGTCCCTCAGACAGGGGTAGAGAAGAGACCCAGTACTTC. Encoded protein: CAISPSDRGREETQYF.

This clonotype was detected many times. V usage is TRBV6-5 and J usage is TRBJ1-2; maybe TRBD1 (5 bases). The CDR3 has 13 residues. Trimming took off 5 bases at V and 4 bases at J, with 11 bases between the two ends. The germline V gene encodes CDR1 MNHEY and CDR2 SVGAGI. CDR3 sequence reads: CASSEWGSYGYTF. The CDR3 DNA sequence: TGTGCCAGCAGTGAGTGGGGGTCCTATGGCTACACCTTC.

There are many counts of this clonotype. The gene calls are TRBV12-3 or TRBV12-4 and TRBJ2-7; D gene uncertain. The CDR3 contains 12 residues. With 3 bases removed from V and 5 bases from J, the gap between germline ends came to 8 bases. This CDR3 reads CASSFNGDEQYF. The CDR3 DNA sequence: TGTGCCAGCAGTTTTAACGGAGACGAGCAGTACTTC.